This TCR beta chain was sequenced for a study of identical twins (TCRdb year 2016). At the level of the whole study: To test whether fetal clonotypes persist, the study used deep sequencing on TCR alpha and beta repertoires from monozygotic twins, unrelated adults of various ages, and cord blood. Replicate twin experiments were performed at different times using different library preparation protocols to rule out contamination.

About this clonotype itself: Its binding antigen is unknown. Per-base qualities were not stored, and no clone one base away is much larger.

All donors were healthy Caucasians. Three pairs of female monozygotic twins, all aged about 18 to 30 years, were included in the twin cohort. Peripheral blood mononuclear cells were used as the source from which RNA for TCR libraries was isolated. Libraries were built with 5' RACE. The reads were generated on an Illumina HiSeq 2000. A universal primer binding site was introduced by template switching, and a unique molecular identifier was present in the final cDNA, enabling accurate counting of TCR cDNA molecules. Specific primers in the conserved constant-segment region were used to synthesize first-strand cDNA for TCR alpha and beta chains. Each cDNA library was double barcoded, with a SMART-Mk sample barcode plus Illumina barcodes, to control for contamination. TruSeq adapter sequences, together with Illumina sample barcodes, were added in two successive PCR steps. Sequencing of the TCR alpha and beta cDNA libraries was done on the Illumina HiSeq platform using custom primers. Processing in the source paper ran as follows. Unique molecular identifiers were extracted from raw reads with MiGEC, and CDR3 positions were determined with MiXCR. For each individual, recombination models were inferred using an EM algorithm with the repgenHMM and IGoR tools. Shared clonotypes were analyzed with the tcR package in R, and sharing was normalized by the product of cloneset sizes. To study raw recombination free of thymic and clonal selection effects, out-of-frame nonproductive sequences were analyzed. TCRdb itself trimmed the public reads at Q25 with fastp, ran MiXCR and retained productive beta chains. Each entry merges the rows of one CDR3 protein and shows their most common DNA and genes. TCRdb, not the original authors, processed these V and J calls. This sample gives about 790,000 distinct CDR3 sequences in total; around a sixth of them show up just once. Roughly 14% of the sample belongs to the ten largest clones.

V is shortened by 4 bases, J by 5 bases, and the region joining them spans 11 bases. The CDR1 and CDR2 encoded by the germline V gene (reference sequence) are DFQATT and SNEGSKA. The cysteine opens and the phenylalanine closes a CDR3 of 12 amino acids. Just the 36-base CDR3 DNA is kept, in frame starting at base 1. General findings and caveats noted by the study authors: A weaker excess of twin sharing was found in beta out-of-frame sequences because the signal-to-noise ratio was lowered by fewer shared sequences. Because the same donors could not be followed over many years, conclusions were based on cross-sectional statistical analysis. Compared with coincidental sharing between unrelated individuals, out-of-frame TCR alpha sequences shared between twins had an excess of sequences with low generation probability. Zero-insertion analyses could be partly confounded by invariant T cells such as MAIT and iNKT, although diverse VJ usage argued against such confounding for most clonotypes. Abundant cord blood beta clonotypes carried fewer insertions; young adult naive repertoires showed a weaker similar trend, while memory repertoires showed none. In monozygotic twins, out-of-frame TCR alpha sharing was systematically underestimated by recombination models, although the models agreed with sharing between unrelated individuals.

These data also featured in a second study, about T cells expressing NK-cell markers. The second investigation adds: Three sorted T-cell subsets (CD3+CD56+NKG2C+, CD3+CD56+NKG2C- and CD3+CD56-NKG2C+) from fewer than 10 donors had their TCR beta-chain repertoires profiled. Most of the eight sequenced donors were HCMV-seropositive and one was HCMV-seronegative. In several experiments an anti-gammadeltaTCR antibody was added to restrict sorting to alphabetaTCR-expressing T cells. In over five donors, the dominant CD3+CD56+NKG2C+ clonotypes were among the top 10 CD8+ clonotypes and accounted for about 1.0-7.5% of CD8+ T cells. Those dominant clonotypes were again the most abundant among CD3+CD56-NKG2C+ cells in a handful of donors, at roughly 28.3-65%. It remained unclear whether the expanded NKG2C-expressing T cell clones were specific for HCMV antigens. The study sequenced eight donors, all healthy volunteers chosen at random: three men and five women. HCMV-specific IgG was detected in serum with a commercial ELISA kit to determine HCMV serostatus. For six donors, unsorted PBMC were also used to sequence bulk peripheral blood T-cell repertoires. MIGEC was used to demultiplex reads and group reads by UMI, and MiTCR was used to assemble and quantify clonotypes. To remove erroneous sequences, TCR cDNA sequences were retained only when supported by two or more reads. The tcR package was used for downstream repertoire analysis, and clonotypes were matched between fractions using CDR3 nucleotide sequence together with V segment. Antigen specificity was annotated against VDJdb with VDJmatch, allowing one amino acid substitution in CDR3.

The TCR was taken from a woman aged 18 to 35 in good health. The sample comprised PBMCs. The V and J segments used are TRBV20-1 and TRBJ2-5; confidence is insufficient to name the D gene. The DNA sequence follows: TGCAGTGCTATCATCGTCCGGGAGACCCAGTACTTC. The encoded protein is CSAIIVRETQYF.